This paragraph reports one T cell receptor beta chain. The antigen is not known. The data were taken from a study of post-analysis software for immune sequencing data. Background on the study: Recorded disease courses covered relapsing-remitting, secondary progressive and progressive-relapsing multiple sclerosis. Some patients had no subtype annotation. General study results and limits: For normalized Chao1 diversity, multiple sclerosis patients scored significantly lower than controls did. With TRBV5-6, TRBV5-1 and TRBV20-1 included, about five TRBV segments were more frequent in patients than in controls.

TCR beta cDNA libraries had unique molecular identifiers. Input amounts of 1 to 10 million T cells were used. These gave some 500,000 cDNA molecules, so each molecule approximated one T cell. TCRdb itself ran the PCR reads through MiXCR, one entry per CDR3 protein. The data hold roughly 730,000 distinct CDR3 sequences, with roughly 29% observed a single time. This CDR3 region has 15 residues. CDR1 and CDR2 from the germline V gene are LNHNV and YYDKDF (reference sequence). Trimming took off 0 bases at V and 4 bases at J, with 12 bases between the two ends. V gene TRBV15 combines with J gene TRBJ1-1, with D tentatively TRBD1 (5 bases). This TCR was recovered from a girl aged 5 to 17 with multiple sclerosis. Sequenced material: blood. The CDR3 DNA reads TGTGCCACCAGCAGAGATCCACAGGTGGGCACTGAAGCTTTCTTT. It specifies CATSRDPQVGTEAFF.